These 19 T cell receptor beta chains originate from one sample sequenced in a study of blood T cell repertoires in COVID-19. Some clones are missing from TCRdb's copy, which holds only in-frame ones; the method was immunoSEQ multiplex PCR. This table has 350,000 to 450,000 clones, about 90% appearing once. The sequenced material came from peripheral blood. The receptors here all came from a woman aged 60 to 75 with COVID-19, enrolled during active disease.

The chain couples TRBV7-9 to TRBJ2-5; weak D call: TRBD2 (6 bases). The CDR3 length is 15 residues. The germline V gene has CDR1 SEHNR and CDR2 FQNEAQ (reference sequence). Trimming took 10 bases from V and 4 from J, leaving 22 bases between them. The CDR3 is CAITASRGKGETQYF. The CDR3 DNA sequence: TGTGCCATCACTGCTTCCCGGGGGAAGGGAGAGACCCAGTACTTC.

This chain joins TRBV9 and TRBJ1-2, with 7 bases that match TRBD1. Germline lookup yields CDR1 SGDLS and CDR2 YYNGEE. V trimming: 4 bases; J trimming: 7 bases; junction bases outside the gene matches: 4. This CDR3 comprises 12 residues. CDR3 residues: CASSTHRGGYTF. In nucleotides, the CDR3 is TGTGCCAGCAGCACGCACAGGGGTGGCTACACCTTC. Based on the CDR3 plus reference TRBV9 and TRBJ1-2, the full variable domain is DSGVTQTPKHLITATGQRVTLRCSPRSGDLSVYWYQQSLDQGLQFLIQYYNGEERAKGNILERFSAQQFPDLHSELNLSSLELGDSALYFCASSTHRGGYTFGSGTRLTVV.

The rearrangement links TRBV3-1 (or the pseudogene TRBV3-2) to TRBJ2-7; 9 bases line up with TRBD2. The V and J ends lost 5 bases and 4 bases, in that order; junction bases with no gene match: 6. Germline V lookup: CDR1 LGHDT, CDR2 YNNKEL (reference sequence). CDR3 length: 14 amino acids. CDR3 sequence reads: CASSTGGGAYEQYF. The DNA for the CDR3 is TGTGCCAGCAGCACGGGCGGGGGGGCTTACGAGCAGTACTTC.

V usage is TRBV15 and J usage is TRBJ1-5; D remains ambiguous. CDR1 is LNHNV, CDR2 YYDKDF, per germline (reference sequence). V lost 2 bases and J 7 bases, leaving 15 bases between the germline ends. This CDR3 is 15 amino acids long. The CDR3 is CATSRLSRGGQPQHF. The CDR3 region has the DNA TGTGCCACCAGCAGACTAAGCCGGGGTGGCCAGCCCCAGCATTTT.

The CDR3 DNA reads TGCGCCAGCAGCGCAGGGACTGTGAACACTGAAGCTTTCTTT. It codes for CASSAGTVNTEAFF. This chain joins TRBV5-1 and TRBJ1-1, with D maybe TRBD1 (5 bases). The ends were cut back, 4 bases at V and 0 bases at J, with 10 bases in the middle. CDR3 length equals 14 residues. Germline CDR1 is SGHRS and CDR2 is YFSETQ.

Only a few counts were recorded for this clone. The chain couples TRBV7-6 to TRBJ1-4, with D possibly TRBD1 on 6 matching bases. V gave up 4 bases and J gave up 5 bases, with 14 bases separating them. CDR3 length: 15 residues. Germline CDR1 is SGHVS and CDR2 is FNYEAQ. In DNA form, the CDR3 reads TGTGCCAGCAGCTCCGGGGACAAGGGGAATGAAAAACTGTTTTTT. Its translation is CASSSGDKGNEKLFF.

This chain uses TRBV21-1 with TRBJ1-5; TRBD1 reflects the table's D call only, with no check against the DNA. TRBV21-1 constitutes a pseudogene. The CDR3 loop spans 14 amino acids. The CDR3 here is CASSTTDSNQPQHF. The CDR3 DNA is TGTGCCAGCAGTACGACAGATAGCAATCAGCCCCAGCATTTT.

In its sample, this clone was seen once. The rearrangement uses TRBV19 and TRBJ1-1, with a weak D call TRBD1 (5 bases). Trimming stripped 6 bases from V and 7 bases from J, with 9 bases between. The V gene's germline CDR1 is LNHDA and CDR2 SQIVND (reference sequence). The CDR3 is made up of 11 amino acids. CDR3 residues: CASRLTVEAFF. CDR3 nucleotides: TGTGCCAGTAGGTTGACAGTTGAAGCTTTCTTT.

This clone has a handful of counts. The V gene is TRBV5-4, the J gene TRBJ2-2, with 10 bases identical to TRBD2. The CDR3 is made up of 17 amino acids. CDR1 and CDR2 (germline): SGHNT, YYREEE (reference sequence). Trimming cost V 3 bases and J 0 bases; bases outside gene matches: 5. DNA of the CDR3: TGTGCCAGCAGCTCCGGGCTAGCGGGGGCGAACACCGGGGAGCTGTTTTTT. Translated, it gives CASSSGLAGANTGELFF.

This clone was found once. This specimen includes other DNA sequences encoding the same CDR3. CDR3 sequence reads: CASSLLQGNTEAFF. The CDR3, as DNA: TGTGCCAGCAGCTTGCTCCAGGGTAACACTGAAGCTTTCTTT. This chain uses TRBV7-9 with TRBJ1-1; a weak D match, TRBD1 (5 bases). V was cut by 3 bases and J by 2 bases, with 10 bases left in between. CDR3 length: 14 residues. Germline V gives CDR1 SEHNR, CDR2 FQNEAQ (reference sequence).

The rearrangement links TRBV7-2 to TRBJ2-5, with 8 bases that match TRBD2. This CDR3 region has 14 residues. Germline lookup yields CDR1 SGHTA and CDR2 FQGNSA. The trim removed 1 base at V and 5 bases at J, leaving 3 bases unmatched. Here the CDR3 reads CASSLVAGSETQYF. In DNA form, the CDR3 reads TGTGCCAGCAGCTTAGTAGCGGGAAGCGAGACCCAGTACTTC.

The J gene is TRBJ1-1, the V gene TRBV4-2; no clear D. Per germline, CDR1 LGHNA and CDR2 YNFKEQ. Trimming removed 0 bases at V and 5 bases at J, with 10 bases between. This CDR3 has 14 amino acids. DNA for the CDR3: TGTGCCAGCAGCCAAGAACGCGCCATAACTGAAGCTTTCTTT. This encodes CASSQERAITEAFF.

This sequence joins TRBV28 and TRBJ1-1, with no clear D. CDR1 and CDR2 from the germline V gene are MDHEN and SYDVKM. Trimming took 4 bases from V and 3 from J, leaving 18 bases between them. The CDR3 is 16 residues long. The DNA for the CDR3 is TGTGCCAGCAGTTCCCATGAGGGCAGATTGGACACTGAAGCTTTCTTT. Residues: CASSSHEGRLDTEAFF.

The chain combines TRBV28 with TRBJ1-4; D possibly corresponds to TRBD1 (5 bases). V was shortened by 2 bases and J by 6 bases, with 13 bases between the two germline ends. Per the germline V gene, CDR1 is MDHEN and CDR2 is SYDVKM. The CDR3 length is 15 residues. The chain's CDR3 is CASSLRNRLDEKLFF. The CDR3 region has the DNA TGTGCCAGCAGTTTAAGAAACAGGTTAGATGAAAAACTGTTTTTT.

The rearrangement links TRBV19 to TRBJ2-3, with D possibly being TRBD2 (5 bases). V gave up 6 bases and J gave up 4 bases, with 17 bases separating them. The CDR3 extends over 15 amino acids. Germline CDR1 and CDR2: LNHDA and SQIVND (reference sequence). CDR3 sequence reads: CASRGNGRVPDTQYF. The CDR3 DNA sequence: TGTGCCAGTAGAGGGAACGGGCGGGTTCCAGATACGCAGTATTTT.

V gene TRBV2 combines with J gene TRBJ1-6; 8 bases line up with TRBD1. Germline lookup yields CDR1 SNHLY and CDR2 FYNNEI. Trimming took 2 bases from V and 5 from J; bases not matched to a gene: 2. The CDR3 has 15 residues. The CDR3 loop reads CASSEQGANNSPLHF. In DNA, the CDR3 is TGTGCCAGCAGTGAACAGGGGGCCAATAATTCACCCCTCCACTTT. Complete variable domain (other parts from reference TRBV2 and TRBJ1-6): EPEVTQTPSHQVTQMGQEVILRCVPISNHLYFYWYRQILGQKVEFLVSFYNNEISEKSEIFDDQFSVERPDGSNFTLKIRSTKLEDSAMYFCASSEQGANNSPLHFGNGTRLTVT.

A few counts support this clone. The chain combines TRBV6-5 with TRBJ1-1, with 8 bases matching TRBD1. V trimming: 6 bases; J trimming: 6 bases; junction bases outside the gene matches: 9. From germline, CDR1 is MNHEY and CDR2 SVGAGI. This CDR3 comprises 14 residues. The CDR3 is CASRRTGKAPEAFF. Written as DNA, the CDR3 is TGTGCCAGCAGAAGGACAGGGAAGGCCCCTGAAGCTTTCTTT.

J is TRBJ1-5 and V is TRBV7-2; D unclear. Deletions cut 1 base from V and 6 bases from J, with 4 bases between. The CDR3 totals 12 residues. Germline V gives CDR1 SGHTA, CDR2 FQGNSA. The CDR3, as DNA: TGTGCCAGCAGCTTAGGAGTTCAGCCCCAGCATTTT. This codes for CASSLGVQPQHF.

V and J are TRBV7-9 and TRBJ2-5; 8 bases map to TRBD1. The CDR3 loop spans 15 amino acids. The germline gives CDR1 SEHNR, CDR2 FQNEAQ (reference sequence). Unmatched junction bases numbered 11, after V lost 7 bases and J lost 4 bases. The CDR3 region is CASNSQGARGETQYF. The CDR3 DNA is TGTGCCAGCAACTCTCAGGGGGCTAGGGGAGAGACCCAGTACTTC.